One and the same sample provided the 6 T cell receptor beta chains below, sequenced in a study of post-analysis software for immune sequencing data. Study outcomes and limitations: The five TRBV segments detected at higher frequency in patients than in controls included TRBV5-6, TRBV5-1 and TRBV20-1.

Unique molecular identifiers featured in each of the TCR beta cDNA libraries. Each CDR3 protein gets one entry after TCRdb re-called the PCR reads with MiXCR. This table holds hundreds of thousands of distinct CDR3 sequences, about 57% found once. Which antigens these TCRs recognize remains unknown. Source material: blood. All receptors come from a girl aged 5-17 years with multiple sclerosis.

This chain uses TRBV6-1 with TRBJ2-3; TRBD1 is a possible D gene (6 bases). The V end lost 2 bases, the J end lost 2 bases, and 11 bases lay between the germline ends. CDR3 length equals 15 residues. The germline CDR1 and CDR2 sequences are MNHNS and SASEGT. CDR3 amino acids: CASSEQGTNTDTQYF. In DNA form, the CDR3 reads TGTGCCAGCAGTGAACAGGGGACAAACACAGATACGCAGTATTTT.

V gene TRBV5-1 combines with J gene TRBJ2-2; D gene unclear. The CDR3 extends over 15 amino acids. Trimming took 3 bases from V and 6 from J, leaving 15 bases between them. In germline, CDR1 is SGHRS, CDR2 YFSETQ. CDR3 nucleotide sequence: TGCGCCAGCAGCTCCCGGGCCCCACTCGCCGGGGAGCTGTTTTTT. Translation: CASSSRAPLAGELFF.

This clonotype was seen a few times. This chain links TRBV10-1 with TRBJ1-1; D might be TRBD1 (5 bases). V lost 0 bases, J lost 5 bases, and 13 bases lay in between. CDR1 is WNHNN, CDR2 SYGVQD, per germline (reference sequence). This CDR3 region has 15 residues. The DNA for the CDR3 is TGCGCCAGCAGTGAGTCTGCAGGGCTCGGGACTGAAGCTTTCTTT. It codes for CASSESAGLGTEAFF.

This clonotype was counted only a few times. The chain has TRBV7-2 and TRBJ1-6; the D gene is possibly TRBD1 (5 bases). CDR1 is SGHTA and CDR2 is FQGNSA in the germline V gene. The germline V and J ends were trimmed by 3 bases and 6 bases, with 9 bases remaining between them. The CDR3 sequence is 14 residues long. This CDR3 reads CASSFAGSNSPLHF. CDR3 DNA: TGTGCCAGCAGCTTTGCAGGGAGTAATTCACCCCTCCACTTT.

The chain couples TRBV5-1 to TRBJ2-7, with D possibly TRBD2 on 5 matching bases. This CDR3 has 15 residues. V was trimmed by 2 bases and J by 2 bases, leaving 14 bases between them. The V gene's germline CDR1 is SGHRS and CDR2 YFSETQ. CDR3 bases: TGCGCCAGCAGCTTAACCGGGATGCCCACCTACGAGCAGTACTTC. This sequence encodes CASSLTGMPTYEQYF. The full variable domain, in which reference TRBV5-1 and TRBJ2-7 provide the parts outside the CDR3, is KAGVTQTPRYLIKTRGQQVTLSCSPISGHRSVSWYQQTPGQGLQFLFEYFSETQRNKGNFPGRFSGRQFSNSRSEMNVSTLELGDSALYLCASSLTGMPTYEQYFGPGTRLTVT.

J is TRBJ2-3 and V is TRBV19; D unclear. Germline V lookup: CDR1 LNHDA, CDR2 SQIVND (reference sequence). This CDR3 contains 14 residues. Trimming removed 0 bases at V and 0 bases at J, with 4 bases between. The CDR3 loop is CASSIDSSTDTQYF. As DNA, the CDR3 is TGTGCCAGTAGTATAGATTCTAGCACAGATACGCAGTATTTT.